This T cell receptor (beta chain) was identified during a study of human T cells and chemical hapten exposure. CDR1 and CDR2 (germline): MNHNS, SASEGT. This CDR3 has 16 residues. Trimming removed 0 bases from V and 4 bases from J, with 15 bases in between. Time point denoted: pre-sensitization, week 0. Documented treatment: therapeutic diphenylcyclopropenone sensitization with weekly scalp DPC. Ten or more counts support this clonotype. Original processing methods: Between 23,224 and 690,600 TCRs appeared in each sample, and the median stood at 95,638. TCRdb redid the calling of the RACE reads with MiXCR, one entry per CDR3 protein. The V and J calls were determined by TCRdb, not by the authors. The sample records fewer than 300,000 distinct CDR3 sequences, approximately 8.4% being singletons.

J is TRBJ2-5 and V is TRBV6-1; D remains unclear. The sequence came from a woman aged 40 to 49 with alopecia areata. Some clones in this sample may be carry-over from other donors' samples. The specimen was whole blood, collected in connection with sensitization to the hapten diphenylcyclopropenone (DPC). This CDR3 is CASSEAARPSRETQYF. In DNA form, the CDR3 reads TGTGCCAGCAGTGAAGCGGCCAGGCCCTCAAGAGAGACCCAGTACTTC.